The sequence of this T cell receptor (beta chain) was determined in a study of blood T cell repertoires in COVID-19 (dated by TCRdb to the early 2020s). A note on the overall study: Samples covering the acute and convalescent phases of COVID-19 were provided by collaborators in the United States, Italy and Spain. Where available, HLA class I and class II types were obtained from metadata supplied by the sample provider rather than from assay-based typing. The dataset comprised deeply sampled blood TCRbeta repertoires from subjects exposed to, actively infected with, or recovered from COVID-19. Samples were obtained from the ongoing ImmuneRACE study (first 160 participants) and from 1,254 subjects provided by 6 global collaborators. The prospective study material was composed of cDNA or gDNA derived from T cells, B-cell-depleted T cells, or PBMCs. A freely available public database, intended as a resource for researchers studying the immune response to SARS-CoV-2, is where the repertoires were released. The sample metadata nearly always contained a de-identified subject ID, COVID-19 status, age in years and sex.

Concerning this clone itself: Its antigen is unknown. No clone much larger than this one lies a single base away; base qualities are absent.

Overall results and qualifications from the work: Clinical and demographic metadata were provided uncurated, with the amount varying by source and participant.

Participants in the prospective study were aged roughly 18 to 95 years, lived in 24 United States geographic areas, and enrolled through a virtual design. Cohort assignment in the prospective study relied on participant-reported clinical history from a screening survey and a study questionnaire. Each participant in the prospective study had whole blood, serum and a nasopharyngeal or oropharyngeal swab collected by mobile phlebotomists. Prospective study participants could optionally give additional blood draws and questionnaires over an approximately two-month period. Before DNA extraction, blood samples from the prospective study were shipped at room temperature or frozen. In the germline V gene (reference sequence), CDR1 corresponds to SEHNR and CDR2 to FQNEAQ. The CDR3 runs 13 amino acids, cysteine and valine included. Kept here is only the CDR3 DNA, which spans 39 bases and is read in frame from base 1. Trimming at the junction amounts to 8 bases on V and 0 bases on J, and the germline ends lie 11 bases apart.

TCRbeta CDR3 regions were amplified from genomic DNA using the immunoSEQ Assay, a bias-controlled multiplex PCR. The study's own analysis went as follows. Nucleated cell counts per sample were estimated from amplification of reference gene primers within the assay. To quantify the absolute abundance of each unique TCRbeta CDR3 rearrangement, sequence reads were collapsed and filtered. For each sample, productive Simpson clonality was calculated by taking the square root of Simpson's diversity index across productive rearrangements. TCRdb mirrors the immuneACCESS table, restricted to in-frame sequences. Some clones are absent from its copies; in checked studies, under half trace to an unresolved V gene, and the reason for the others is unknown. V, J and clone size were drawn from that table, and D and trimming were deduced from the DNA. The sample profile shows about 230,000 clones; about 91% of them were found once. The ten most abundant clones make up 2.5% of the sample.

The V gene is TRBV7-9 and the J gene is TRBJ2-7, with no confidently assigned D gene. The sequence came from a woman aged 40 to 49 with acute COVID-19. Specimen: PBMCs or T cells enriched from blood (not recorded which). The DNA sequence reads TGTGCCAGCGGCCTGATGTACTCCTACGAGCAGTACGTC. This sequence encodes CASGLMYSYEQYV.